A single sample is the source of the 18 T cell receptor beta chains below, sequenced in a study of blood T cell repertoires in COVID-19. Clones were sequenced by immunoSEQ multiplex PCR, and TCRdb holds only the in-frame ones, with some missing. Of 200,000 to 250,000 clones listed, around 87% are singletons. Sequenced: peripheral blood. Source of these receptors: a woman aged 25 to 39 who had recovered from COVID-19.

The chain employs TRBV14 and TRBJ2-3; D is ambiguous. This CDR3 has 16 amino acids. Trimming took off 0 bases at V and 0 bases at J, with 10 bases between the two ends. Per germline, CDR1 SGHDN and CDR2 FVKESK. This chain's CDR3 is CASSQESAVSTDTQYF. The CDR3 DNA follows: TGTGCCAGCAGCCAAGAATCTGCAGTCAGCACAGATACGCAGTATTTT.

The V gene is TRBV28, the J gene TRBJ2-1; weak D call: TRBD1 (6 bases). The V end was cut by 4 bases, the J end by 12 bases, with 16 bases between. Per germline, CDR1 MDHEN and CDR2 SYDVKM. CDR3 length: 13 residues. The CDR3 is CASSSGQQGGQFF. The CDR3 DNA reads TGTGCCAGCAGTTCCGGACAGCAAGGGGGGCAGTTCTTC.

The sample holds one count of this clone. The V call is TRBV5-4, the J call TRBJ2-3; D is possibly TRBD2 (5 bases). Germline V gives CDR1 SGHNT, CDR2 YYREEE (reference sequence). V was clipped by 4 bases and J by 4 bases, with 10 bases between them. The CDR3 is 13 amino acids. In DNA form, the CDR3 reads TGTGCCAGCAGCGCCTGGACTGCAGATACGCAGTATTTT. Its translation: CASSAWTADTQYF.

A few counts support this clone. The chain carries TRBV5-4 and TRBJ2-7, with D maybe TRBD1 (6 bases). CDR1 and CDR2 (germline): SGHNT, YYREEE (reference sequence). The CDR3 runs 14 residues. The V end lost 0 bases, the J end lost 3 bases, and 10 bases lay between the germline ends. The CDR3: CASSLADRSYEQYF. CDR3 DNA: TGTGCCAGCAGCTTGGCAGACAGGAGCTACGAGCAGTACTTC.

The chain employs TRBV11-1 and TRBJ1-6; weak D call: TRBD1 (5 bases). Germline loops: CDR1 SGHAT, CDR2 FQDESV (reference sequence). The CDR3 contains 15 residues. The V and J ends lost 1 base and 7 bases respectively, with 11 bases between them. The CDR3 DNA reads as TGTGCCAGCAGCTTAGGATGGGGGGTCAATTCACCCCTCCACTTT. Amino acid sequence: CASSLGWGVNSPLHF. Together with reference TRBV11-1 and TRBJ1-6, the CDR3 gives the full variable domain: EAEVAQSPRYKITEKSQAVAFWCDPISGHATLYWYRQILGQGPELLVQFQDESVVDDSQLPKDRFSAERLKGVDSTLKIQPAELGDSAMYLCASSLGWGVNSPLHFGNGTRLTVT.

This chain links TRBV2 with TRBJ2-2; the D gene is possibly TRBD1 (5 bases). CDR3 length equals 13 residues. V lost 6 bases and J 5 bases, leaving 10 bases between the germline ends. CDR1 and CDR2 (germline): SNHLY, FYNNEI. The CDR3 loop reads CASSDDRTGELFF. Here the CDR3 DNA reads TGTGCCAGCAGCGACGACAGAACCGGGGAGCTGTTTTTT.

This rearrangement joins TRBV2 to TRBJ2-7; 8 bases align to TRBD1. V gave up 6 bases and J gave up 4 bases; unmatched junction bases: 8. This CDR3 spans 14 amino acids. Germline V lookup: CDR1 SNHLY, CDR2 FYNNEI. The CDR3 DNA reads TGTGCCAGCAGACTCCCGGGACAGGTATACGAGCAGTACTTC. Its protein product is CASRLPGQVYEQYF. Using reference TRBV2 and TRBJ2-7 for the parts outside the CDR3, the full variable domain is EPEVTQTPSHQVTQMGQEVILRCVPISNHLYFYWYRQILGQKVEFLVSFYNNEISEKSEIFDDQFSVERPDGSNFTLKIRSTKLEDSAMYFCASRLPGQVYEQYFGPGTRLTVT.

The chain uses TRBV10-3 and TRBJ1-4; D is possibly TRBD1 (6 bases). The V end was cut by 2 bases, the J end by 7 bases, with 14 bases between. CDR3 length equals 15 residues. CDR1 is ENHRY, CDR2 SYGVKD, per germline. The CDR3 sequence: CAISEGGALSEKLFF. In DNA, the CDR3 is TGTGCCATCAGTGAGGGGGGGGCCCTTAGTGAAAAACTGTTTTTT.

V gene TRBV5-1 combines with J gene TRBJ2-1; 15 bases map to TRBD2. The CDR3 is 15 residues long. V trimming: 2 bases; J trimming: 13 bases; junction bases outside the gene matches: 7. Germline V CDR1 and CDR2: SGHRS, YFSETQ. The CDR3 loop is CASSFGTSGGLAQFF. CDR3 nucleotide sequence: TGCGCCAGCAGCTTCGGGACTAGCGGGGGGCTGGCTCAGTTCTTC.

This clone was recorded once. The V call is TRBV6-5, the J call TRBJ1-2; D may be TRBD1 (5 bases). This CDR3 contains 12 residues. From germline, CDR1 is MNHEY and CDR2 SVGAGI. V was pared by 8 bases and J by 10 bases, with 17 bases between. The DNA for the CDR3 is TGTGCCAGCCTCAGGGTGGGTGCGGACTACACCTTC. Translation gives CASLRVGADYTF.

The chain couples TRBV11-2 to TRBJ2-3; 10 nucleotides match TRBD2. From germline, CDR1 is SGHAT and CDR2 FQNNGV. CDR3 size: 18 residues. V lost 1 base to trimming and J lost 2 bases; unmatched junction nucleotides: 9. CDR3 coding DNA: TGTGCCAGCAGCTTAGGCTCTAGCGGGGGCCCAACCACAGATACGCAGTATTTT. This encodes CASSLGSSGGPTTDTQYF.

The chain couples TRBV7-2 to TRBJ1-2; D possibly corresponds to TRBD1 (5 bases). The CDR3 sequence is 15 residues long. The V end was cut by 5 bases, the J end by 8 bases, with 21 bases between. The germline V gene has CDR1 SGHTA and CDR2 FQGNSA. This CDR3 is CASSPDWGGWDGYTF. CDR3 nucleotide sequence: TGTGCCAGCAGCCCGGATTGGGGGGGTTGGGACGGCTACACCTTC.

The genes are TRBV11-2 and TRBJ2-1; 7 positions agree with TRBD1. From germline, CDR1 is SGHAT and CDR2 FQNNGV. This CDR3 comprises 15 residues. After removal of 5 bases from V and 2 bases from J, the junction contained 6 bases not matched to a gene. Written as DNA, the CDR3 is TGTGCCAGCAGCATAAGACAGGGACCCTACAATGAGCAGTTCTTC. This sequence encodes CASSIRQGPYNEQFF.

The chain recombines TRBV7-6 with TRBJ1-6; 7 bases match TRBD1. CDR1 and CDR2 from the germline V gene are SGHVS and FNYEAQ. V lost 1 base to trimming and J lost 6 bases; unmatched junction nucleotides: 12. The CDR3 runs to 18 residues. The CDR3 sequence is CASSLEWGSQGFNSPLHF. The CDR3 DNA is TGTGCCAGCAGCTTAGAATGGGGATCACAGGGGTTTAATTCACCCCTCCACTTT.

The V and J genes are TRBV19 and TRBJ2-7; TRBD1 aligns across 9 bases. After removal of 3 bases from V and 6 bases from J, the junction contained 9 bases not matched to a gene. CDR3 length: 15 amino acids. Germline CDR1 LNHDA, CDR2 SQIVND (reference sequence). CDR3 residues: CASSIPGTGSLEQYF. CDR3 DNA sequence: TGTGCCAGTAGTATTCCCGGGACAGGGTCTCTCGAGCAGTACTTC.

V is TRBV12-3 or TRBV12-4 and J is TRBJ2-7, with D possibly being TRBD2 (5 bases). The CDR3 extends over 11 amino acids. Deletions cut 7 bases from V and 9 bases from J, with 13 bases between. Here the CDR3 reads CASTPSEGQYF. In DNA form, the CDR3 reads TGTGCCAGCACCCCTTCCGAGGGGCAGTACTTC.

This rearrangement joins TRBV30 to TRBJ2-1, with 11 bases lining up with TRBD2. The V and J ends lost 1 base and 4 bases, in that order; junction bases with no gene match: 0. This CDR3 region has 14 residues. CDR1 and CDR2 (germline): GTSNPN, SVGIG (reference sequence). The CDR3 is CAWSGLAGYNEQFF. The DNA of the CDR3 is TGTGCCTGGAGTGGACTAGCGGGGTACAATGAGCAGTTCTTC.

The rearrangement links TRBV5-1 to TRBJ1-2, with 9 nucleotides matching TRBD1. This CDR3 comprises 15 residues. Germline V gives CDR1 SGHRS, CDR2 YFSETQ. The ends lost 4 bases at V and 2 bases at J; junction bases unmatched: 6. CDR3 coding DNA: TGCGCCAGCAGCCGGGACAGGGCGTCCAACTATGGCTACACCTTC. It encodes CASSRDRASNYGYTF. The full variable domain, with the rest looked up from reference TRBV5-1 and TRBJ1-2, is KAGVTQTPRYLIKTRGQQVTLSCSPISGHRSVSWYQQTPGQGLQFLFEYFSETQRNKGNFPGRFSGRQFSNSRSEMNVSTLELGDSALYLCASSRDRASNYGYTFGSGTRLTVV.